This TCR beta chain was sequenced for a study of CD8 T cells in ankylosing spondylitis. Comment on this clonotype: Its antigen is not identified.

Each TCR beta library was made by quantitative 5'-RACE that incorporated molecular barcodes. In TCRdb, the 5' RACE reads were re-called with MiXCR into one record per CDR3 protein. The repertoire consists of around 94,000 distinct CDR3 sequences, with roughly 10% occurring once and the leading ten covering 25% to 35%. Whole-study results and caveats: Some of the motif variants had earlier been found in reactive arthritis patients' fluid and blood. Seemingly distinctive of ankylosing spondylitis blood was a TCR beta motif formed by eight highly homologous variants. Reported data indicate significant enrichment of disease-linked clones within matched ankylosing spondylitis synovial fluid. Disease-linked clones were found to be CD8+ and relatively rare in peripheral blood.

The CDR3 spans 11 residues. Germline CDR1 SQVTM, CDR2 ANQGSEA. V lost 6 bases and J lost 0, with 2 bases in between. V usage is TRBV29-1 and J usage is TRBJ2-2; D gene ambiguous. The TCR originated in a male donor with ankylosing spondylitis. The sequenced sample consisted of blood, either unsorted or a sorted T cell fraction (not recorded which). The CDR3 loop reads CSVANTGELFF. DNA for the CDR3: TGCAGCGTCGCGAACACCGGGGAGCTGTTTTTT.